Listed below are T cell receptor beta chains from one sample, sequenced in a study of T cell responses to AZD1222 COVID-19 vaccine. Method: immunoSEQ multiplex PCR; TCRdb's copy keeps in-frame clones and lacks some. The table has fewer than 85,000 clones, about 90% seen once. The sample in question was peripheral blood, obtained on day 0 of MenACWY control vaccination. The receptors shown here come from an adult in good health. Both conserved end residues are part of each CDR3. A D gene is named only where the DNA matches it firmly. The listing skips clone size in some rows; elsewhere it reads once, few, many or a size class.

j_gene	v_gene	abundance	d_gene	CDR3aa	CDR3nt
TRBJ2-1	TRBV19	few	TRBD2	CASSLGTSPFF	TGTGCCAGTAGCCTCGGGACTAGCCCTTTCTTC
TRBJ1-2	TRBV10-1	-	TRBD1	CASSLRGLNYGYTF	TGCGCCAGCAGCCTCAGGGGGCTGAACTATGGCTACACCTTC
TRBJ2-1	TRBV14	once	-	CASSQSPGANNEQFF	TGTGCCAGCAGCCAATCTCCGGGGGCTAACAATGAGCAGTTCTTC
TRBJ2-3	TRBV2	-	-	CVRTGRTPGTDTQYF	TGTGTCAGGACGGGAAGGACCCCAGGGACAGATACGCAGTATTTT
TRBJ2-5	TRBV27	-	-	CASSRWVEGETQYF	TGTGCCAGCAGTCGTTGGGTGGAGGGGGAGACCCAGTACTTC
TRBJ1-2	TRBV2	-	-	CASRSTAEYGYTF	TGTGCCAGCCGGTCGACAGCGGAGTATGGCTACACCTTC
TRBJ1-1	TRBV29-1	-	TRBD1	CSVDQTGVTEAFF	TGCAGCGTTGACCAGACAGGGGTTACTGAAGCTTTCTTT
TRBJ1-2	TRBV28	-	-	CASSLGAAGSKGDGYTF	TGTGCCAGCAGTTTGGGGGCAGCCGGATCAAAAGGGGATGGCTACACCTTC
TRBJ2-7	TRBV27	-	TRBD2	CASSFSTSGGEQYF	TGTGCCAGCAGTTTCTCGACTAGCGGTGGCGAGCAGTACTTC
TRBJ1-6	TRBV9	-	TRBD1	CASSVGSQGANSPLHF	TGTGCCAGCAGCGTAGGGAGTCAGGGGGCCAATTCACCCCTCCACTTT
TRBJ2-2	TRBV19	-	-	CASSISLSGGPNTGELFF	TGTGCCAGTAGTATCAGTTTAAGTGGGGGCCCGAACACCGGGGAGCTGTTTTTT
TRBJ2-1	TRBV2	-	TRBD2	CASSELLAHYEQFF	TGTGCCAGCAGTGAATTACTAGCGCACTATGAGCAGTTCTTC
TRBJ2-1	TRBV3-1/TRBV3-2	once	-	CASSQGPYEQFF	TGTGCCAGCAGCCAAGGCCCCTATGAGCAGTTCTTC
TRBJ2-1	TRBV7-8	-	TRBD2	CASSQGTSGSYNEQFF	TGTGCCAGCAGCCAAGGGACTAGCGGGAGCTACAATGAGCAGTTCTTC
TRBJ2-5	TRBV2	-	-	CASRYRVGETQYF	TGTGCCAGCAGGTACAGGGTCGGGGAGACCCAGTACTTC
TRBJ1-2	TRBV9	once	-	CASSVGDVNYGYTF	TGTGCCAGCAGCGTAGGGGATGTTAACTATGGCTACACCTTC
TRBJ2-3	TRBV3-1/TRBV3-2	-	-	CASSRDRKTDTQYF	TGTGCCAGCAGCCGCGACAGGAAAACAGATACGCAGTATTTT
TRBJ1-5	TRBV5-8	-	TRBD1	CASSITGGWGQPQHF	TGTGCCAGCAGTATCACAGGGGGCTGGGGGCAGCCCCAGCATTTT
TRBJ2-7	TRBV19	-	-	CASSTVQGSGYEQYF	TGTGCCAGTAGTACCGTACAGGGATCTGGGTACGAGCAGTACTTC
TRBJ2-3	TRBV6-1	-	TRBD1	CASREGGTGMGTDTQYF	TGTGCCAGCAGGGAAGGTGGGACAGGGATGGGCACAGATACGCAGTATTTT
TRBJ1-2	TRBV10-2	-	-	CASSRGTDYGYTF	TGCGCCAGCAGCAGAGGGACGGACTATGGCTACACCTTC
TRBJ2-3	TRBV24-1	-	TRBD2	CATSEAGGLDTQYF	TGTGCCACCAGTGAAGCGGGAGGGTTAGATACGCAGTATTTT
TRBJ1-2	TRBV18	once	-	CASSSGGDYGYTF	TGTGCCAGCTCCTCGGGAGGCGACTATGGCTACACCTTC
TRBJ1-5	TRBV12-3/TRBV12-4	-	-	CASSLEMAGMCHF	TGTGCCAGCAGTTTAGAGATGGCGGGAATGTGCCATTTT
TRBJ1-5	TRBV20-1	-	-	CSASRGLGNQPQHF	TGCAGTGCTAGTCGGGGGCTAGGCAATCAGCCCCAGCATTTT
TRBJ1-5	TRBV6-2/TRBV6-3	-	TRBD1	CASSYSYRGQGVQPQHF	TGTGCCAGCAGTTACTCGTATAGAGGACAGGGCGTCCAGCCCCAGCATTTT
TRBJ1-2	TRBV10-3	-	-	CAISESGGGGYTF	TGTGCCATCAGTGAGTCGGGTGGGGGCGGCTACACCTTC
TRBJ1-1	TRBV19	-	TRBD1	CASRGQGLNTEAFF	TGTGCCAGCAGGGGACAGGGACTGAACACTGAAGCTTTCTTT
TRBJ1-2	TRBV5-1	once	TRBD1	CASSLGDRERGYTF	TGCGCCAGCAGCTTGGGGGACAGGGAACGTGGCTACACCTTC
TRBJ2-5	TRBV6-2/TRBV6-3	once	-	CASSYSKGWLRETQYF	TGTGCCAGCAGTTACTCTAAGGGGTGGTTGCGGGAGACCCAGTACTTC
TRBJ1-4	TRBV4-3	-	-	CASSQQRGAGTNEKLFF	TGCGCCAGCAGCCAACAAAGGGGGGCTGGCACTAATGAAAAACTGTTTTTT
TRBJ1-2	TRBV28	-	-	CAHGQNYGYTF	TGTGCCCATGGGCAGAACTATGGCTACACCTTC
TRBJ1-1	TRBV7-8	-	-	CASSPRPDLMNTEAFF	TGTGCCAGCAGCCCCCGACCGGACCTTATGAACACTGAAGCTTTCTTT
TRBJ2-6	TRBV27	-	-	CASSLLAQMPYGANVLTF	TGTGCCAGCAGTTTATTGGCCCAGATGCCGTATGGGGCCAACGTCCTGACTTTC
TRBJ2-7	TRBV10-1	-	TRBD1	CASSAGQEPYEQYF	TGCGCCAGCAGTGCAGGACAGGAGCCCTACGAGCAGTACTTC
TRBJ2-5	TRBV9	-	TRBD1	CASSGQGASQTQYF	TGTGCCAGCAGCGGACAGGGGGCGTCTCAGACCCAGTACTTC